The 20 T cell receptor beta chains in this list originate from one sample, sequenced in a study of shared clonotypes between healthy human individuals. Libraries were prepared by immunoSEQ multiplex PCR; TCRdb keeps only in-frame clonotypes and omits some of them. Seen here are hundreds of thousands of clones, around 67% observed once, and the top ten hold about 1.8%. Sequencing was done on a sample of memory CD4+ T cells sorted from blood. This sample's subset: CD45RA-negative fraction. Receptor source: a woman aged 30 to 39 in good health.

This clone turned up a few times. This chain joins TRBV6-9 and TRBJ2-5, with D perhaps matching TRBD1 (5 bases). This CDR3 spans 16 amino acids. Germline V gene lookup returns CDR1 MNHGY and CDR2 SVAAGI. V was pared by 6 bases and J by 2 bases, with 19 bases between. CDR3 region: CASRRETQVEQETQYF. The CDR3 DNA reads as TGTGCCAGCAGAAGGGAAACACAGGTAGAACAAGAGACCCAGTACTTC.

The rearrangement links TRBV12-5 to TRBJ2-1; 7 bases map to TRBD2. Germline V gives CDR1 LGHNT, CDR2 FRNRAP. The CDR3 runs to 15 residues. J was trimmed by 0 bases and V by 3 bases; bases with no gene match: 2. In nucleotides, the CDR3 is TGTGCTAGTGGTTTAAGGGAGGGCTCCTACAATGAGCAGTTCTTC. Residues: CASGLREGSYNEQFF.

This chain links TRBV11-1 with TRBJ1-1; 10 bases map to TRBD1. Germline CDR1 is SGHAT and CDR2 is FQDESV (reference sequence). Trimming at V came to 1 base and at J to 4 bases, leaving 6 bases not matched to a gene. The CDR3 has 16 amino acids. The CDR3 sequence: CASSLGQTGGSTEAFF. DNA of the CDR3: TGTGCCAGCAGCTTAGGTCAGACAGGGGGCAGCACTGAAGCTTTCTTT.

The chain joins TRBV6-4 to TRBJ2-2; D remains unclear. Trimming removed 1 base at V and 2 bases at J, with 5 bases between. The CDR3 totals 14 residues. From germline, CDR1 is MRHNA and CDR2 SNTAGT. The CDR3 region has the DNA TGTGCCAGCAGTGACTATTTTAACACCGGGGAGCTGTTTTTT. It encodes CASSDYFNTGELFF.

This sequence joins TRBV5-1 and TRBJ2-7, with 9 bases fitting TRBD2. The CDR3 extends over 14 amino acids. CDR1 and CDR2 from the germline V gene are SGHRS and YFSETQ. The V segment lost 4 bases and the J segment 4 bases; nucleotides outside the gene matches: 6. This CDR3 is CASSRTGLAYEQYF. CDR3 coding DNA: TGCGCCAGCAGCAGAACGGGACTAGCATACGAGCAGTACTTC.

The chain recombines TRBV2 with TRBJ1-1; 7 positions agree with TRBD1. V dropped 3 bases and J dropped 4; count of bases not matched to a gene: 14. The CDR3 length is 17 residues. Germline V gene sequence: CDR1 SNHLY, CDR2 FYNNEI. CDR3 amino acids: CASSESRQGNSVTEAFF. Here the CDR3 DNA reads TGTGCCAGCAGTGAGTCAAGACAGGGTAACTCAGTCACTGAAGCTTTCTTT. The full variable domain, completed using reference TRBV2 and TRBJ1-1, is EPEVTQTPSHQVTQMGQEVILRCVPISNHLYFYWYRQILGQKVEFLVSFYNNEISEKSEIFDDQFSVERPDGSNFTLKIRSTKLEDSAMYFCASSESRQGNSVTEAFFGQGTRLTVV.

The gene calls are TRBV29-1 and TRBJ2-2; 10 bases are a match to TRBD1. There are 13 residues in the CDR3. With 5 bases clipped from V and 4 bases from J, the junction kept 1 base outside the gene matches. CDR1 is SQVTM and CDR2 is ANQGSEA in the germline V gene. This chain's CDR3 is CSVRTGGTGELFF. The CDR3 DNA follows: TGCAGCGTTCGGACAGGGGGCACCGGGGAGCTGTTTTTT.

The CDR3, as DNA: TGTGCCAGCAGCTTAAGGGTGGACGGGAGCTCTGGAAACACCATATATTTT. It is translated as CASSLRVDGSSGNTIYF. The chain has TRBV11-2 and TRBJ1-3; D gene ambiguous. V dropped 2 bases and J dropped 0 bases, with 14 bases sitting between them. The CDR3 is made up of 17 amino acids. From germline, CDR1 is SGHAT and CDR2 FQNNGV.

This clone was found once. The chain uses TRBV2 and TRBJ2-5; 8 bases match TRBD1. This CDR3 region has 16 residues. After removal of 5 bases from V and 1 base from J, the junction contained 9 bases not matched to a gene. Germline loops: CDR1 SNHLY, CDR2 FYNNEI. The CDR3 sequence is CASSLGTGASQETQYF. The CDR3 DNA is TGTGCCAGCAGTTTAGGGACAGGCGCCTCCCAAGAGACCCAGTACTTC.

The gene calls are TRBV5-1 and TRBJ2-5; 10 bases are shared with TRBD2. J gave up 5 bases and V 4 bases, and 8 bases lay outside the gene matches. CDR3 length: 15 amino acids. From germline, CDR1 is SGHRS and CDR2 YFSETQ. The CDR3 spells CASSGAGGPRETQYF. The CDR3 DNA is TGCGCCAGCAGCGGAGCGGGAGGGCCACGGGAGACCCAGTACTTC.

In regard to this clone: At the DNA level, this CDR3 is encoded by other sequences in the same sample as well. The chain is built from TRBV18 and TRBJ2-5; D is perhaps TRBD2 (6 bases). V lost 3 bases to trimming and J lost 5 bases, with 10 bases between them. The CDR3 is 13 amino acids. The germline V gene has CDR1 KGHSH and CDR2 LQKENI. The CDR3 loop reads CASSPGGLETQYF. For the CDR3, the DNA is TGTGCCAGCTCACCGGGAGGCCTGGAGACCCAGTACTTC. The full variable domain, its missing parts supplied by reference TRBV18 and TRBJ2-5, is NAGVMQNPRHLVRRRGQEARLRCSPMKGHSHVYWYRQLPEEGLKFMVYLQKENIIDESGMPKERFSAEFPKEGPSILRIQQVVRGDSAAYFCASSPGGLETQYFGPGTRLLVL.

The V gene is TRBV7-3, the J gene TRBJ2-7; no reliable D call. Germline values: CDR1 SGHTA, CDR2 FQGTGA. Trimming took off 5 bases at V and 4 bases at J, with 18 bases between the two ends. This CDR3 contains 15 residues. CDR3 nucleotide sequence: TGTGCCAGCAGCCGCACAAGGCGAGAAAATTACGAGCAGTACTTC. Its translation: CASSRTRRENYEQYF.

The chain employs TRBV30 and TRBJ2-3; D might be TRBD2 (5 bases). Germline V gene lookup returns CDR1 GTSNPN and CDR2 SVGIG (reference sequence). There are 16 residues in the CDR3. V was cut by 1 base and J by 4 bases, with 18 bases left in between. The CDR3: CAWSDLDSSGSDTQYF. The DNA of the CDR3 is TGTGCCTGGAGTGACTTGGACTCGTCGGGCTCAGATACGCAGTATTTT.

The chain carries TRBV7-2 and TRBJ1-5; D is ambiguous. The germline V and J ends were trimmed by 4 bases and 7 bases, with 11 bases remaining between them. The CDR3 runs 13 residues. Germline V gene lookup returns CDR1 SGHTA and CDR2 FQGNSA. The CDR3 sequence is CASSSQEEQPQHF. CDR3 nucleotide sequence: TGTGCCAGCAGCTCCCAAGAGGAACAGCCCCAGCATTTT.

CDR3 amino acids: CASSPPGTNYGYTF. The DNA for the CDR3 is TGTGCCAGCAGCCCCCCAGGGACTAACTATGGCTACACCTTC. The chain links TRBV7-9 to TRBJ1-2; D might be TRBD1 (5 bases). CDR3 size: 14 residues. Trimming removed 5 bases from V and 0 bases from J, with 10 bases in between. The germline gives CDR1 SEHNR, CDR2 FQNEAQ (reference sequence). The variable domain in full, completed from reference TRBV7-9 and TRBJ1-2, reads DTGVSQNPRHKITKRGQNVTFRCDPISEHNRLYWYRQTLGQGPEFLTYFQNEAQLEKSRLLSDRFSAERPKGSFSTLEIQRTEQGDSAMYLCASSPPGTNYGYTFGSGTRLTVV.

This clone was counted between two and nine times. The chain recombines TRBV19 with TRBJ2-5; a possible D gene is TRBD2 (7 bases). CDR1 is LNHDA, CDR2 SQIVND, per germline (reference sequence). The V end was cut by 7 bases, the J end by 5 bases, with 17 bases between. CDR3 length equals 14 residues. In nucleotides, the CDR3 is TGTGCCAGTAACTGGGGGGGCGCGTCTGAGACCCAGTACTTC. Translating it yields CASNWGGASETQYF.

CDR3 bases: TGTGCCAGCATCAATATAAGGGGGATTTCAAACGAGCAGTACTTC. It translates to CASINIRGISNEQYF. The chain recombines TRBV28 with TRBJ2-7; maybe TRBD1 (6 bases). The CDR3 runs 15 residues. Looked up from germline, CDR1 is MDHEN and CDR2 is SYDVKM. V lost 7 bases, J lost 5 bases, and 21 bases lay in between.

J is TRBJ2-7 and V is TRBV27; TRBD2 matches 11 bases. The CDR3 has 15 amino acids. Trimming removed 5 bases from V and 4 bases from J; junction bases left unmatched: 7. Germline assignment: CDR1 MNHEY and CDR2 SMNVEV (reference sequence). The CDR3 sequence is CASSTETSGTYEQYF. CDR3 sequence (DNA): TGTGCCAGCAGTACCGAGACTAGCGGGACTTACGAGCAGTACTTC.

The chain has TRBV28 and TRBJ2-5; possible D gene TRBD1, 6 bases. The V and J ends lost 4 bases and 5 bases respectively, with 17 bases between them. The CDR3 extends over 15 amino acids. Germline V gene sequence: CDR1 MDHEN, CDR2 SYDVKM. CDR3 region: CASSSPGRGLETQYF. As DNA, the CDR3 is TGTGCCAGCAGTTCCCCAGGCAGGGGCCTGGAGACCCAGTACTTC.

The chain has TRBV19 and TRBJ1-5; weak D call: TRBD1 (5 bases). Trimming cost V 4 bases and J 2 bases, with 18 bases left between them. The CDR3 extends over 17 amino acids. Germline V gene lookup returns CDR1 LNHDA and CDR2 SQIVND (reference sequence). The CDR3 nucleotides are TGTGCCAGTAGTACCAGCATACAGGTTGGGGGCAATCAGCCCCAGCATTTT. Protein sequence: CASSTSIQVGGNQPQHF.